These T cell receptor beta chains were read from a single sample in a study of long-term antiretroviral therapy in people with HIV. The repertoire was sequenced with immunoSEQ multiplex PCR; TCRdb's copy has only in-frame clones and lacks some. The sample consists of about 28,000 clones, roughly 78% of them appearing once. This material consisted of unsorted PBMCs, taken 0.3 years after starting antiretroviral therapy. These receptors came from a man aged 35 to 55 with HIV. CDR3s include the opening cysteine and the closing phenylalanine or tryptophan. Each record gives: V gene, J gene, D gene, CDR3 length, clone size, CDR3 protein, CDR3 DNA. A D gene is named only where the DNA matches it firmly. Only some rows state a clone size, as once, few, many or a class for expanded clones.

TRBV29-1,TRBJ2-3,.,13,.,CSGGGAQRDTQYF,TGCAGCGGGGGCGGGGCACAGAGGGATACGCAGTATTTT
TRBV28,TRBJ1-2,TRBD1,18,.,CASSGDRGFNEANYGYTF,TGTGCCAGCAGTGGGGACAGGGGATTCAATGAGGCTAACTATGGCTACACCTTC
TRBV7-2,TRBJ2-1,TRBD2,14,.,CASREPGLDGEQFF,TGTGCCAGCAGGGAACCGGGACTAGACGGGGAGCAGTTCTTC
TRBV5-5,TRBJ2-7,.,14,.,CASSFYYSSYEQYF,TGTGCCAGCAGCTTTTATTACAGCTCCTACGAGCAGTACTTC
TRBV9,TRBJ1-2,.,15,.,CASSDGLAPYYGYTF,TGTGCCAGCAGCGATGGGTTAGCCCCCTACTATGGCTACACCTTC
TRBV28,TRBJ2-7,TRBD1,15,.,CASSLRAGGSYEQYF,TGTGCCAGCAGTTTAAGGGCAGGGGGTTCCTACGAGCAGTACTTC
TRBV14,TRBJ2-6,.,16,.,CASSQHGESGANVLTF,TGTGCCAGCAGCCAACACGGGGAGTCTGGGGCCAACGTCCTGACTTTC
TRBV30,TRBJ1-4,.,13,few,CASKTALNEKLFF,TGTGCCTCCAAGACCGCGCTTAATGAAAAACTGTTTTTT
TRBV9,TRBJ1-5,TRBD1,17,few,CASSVGQGEWGNQPQHF,TGTGCCAGCAGCGTAGGGCAGGGGGAGTGGGGCAATCAGCCCCAGCATTTT
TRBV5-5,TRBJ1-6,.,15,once,CASSQDSSYNSPLHF,TGTGCCAGCAGCCAGGACAGCTCCTATAATTCACCCCTCCACTTT
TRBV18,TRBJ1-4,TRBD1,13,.,CASSPGQGEKLFF,TGTGCCAGCTCACCGGGACAGGGGGAAAAACTGTTTTTT
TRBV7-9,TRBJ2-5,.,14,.,CASSPENGRETQYF,TGTGCCAGCAGCCCCGAGAACGGCCGGGAGACCCAGTACTTC
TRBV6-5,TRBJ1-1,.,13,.,CASSYRGGTEAFF,TGTGCCAGCAGTTACAGGGGCGGCACTGAAGCTTTCTTT